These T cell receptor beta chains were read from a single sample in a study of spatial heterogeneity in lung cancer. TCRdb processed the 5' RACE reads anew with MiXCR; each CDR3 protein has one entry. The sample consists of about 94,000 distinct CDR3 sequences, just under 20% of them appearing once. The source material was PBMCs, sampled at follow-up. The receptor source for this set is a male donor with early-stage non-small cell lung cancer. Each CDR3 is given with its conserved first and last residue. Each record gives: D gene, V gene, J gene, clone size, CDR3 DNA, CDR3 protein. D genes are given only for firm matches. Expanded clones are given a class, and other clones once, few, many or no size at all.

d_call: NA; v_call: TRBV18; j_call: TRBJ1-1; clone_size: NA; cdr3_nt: TGTGCCAGCTCACCAACGAACACTGAAGCTTTCTTT; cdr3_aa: CASSPTNTEAFF
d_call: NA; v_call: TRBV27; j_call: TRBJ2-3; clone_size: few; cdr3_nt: TGTGCCAGCAGTCCCATTTGGGAGGGCCCCAGGGGAGATACGCAGTATTTT; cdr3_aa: CASSPIWEGPRGDTQYF
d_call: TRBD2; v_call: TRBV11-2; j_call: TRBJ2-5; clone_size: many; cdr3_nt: TGTGCCAGCAGCCCGCCCTCGACTAGCGGCCGGGAGACCCAGTACTTC; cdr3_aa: CASSPPSTSGRETQYF
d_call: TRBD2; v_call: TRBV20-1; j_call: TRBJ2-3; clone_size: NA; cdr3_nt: TGCAGTGCTCACGACAGCGGGGGGGCCGCAGATACGCAGTATTTT; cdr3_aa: CSAHDSGGAADTQYF
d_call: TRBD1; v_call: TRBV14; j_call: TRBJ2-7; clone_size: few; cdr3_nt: TGTGCCAGCAGCCAAGAAGCCAGGGGGCGCGGTTACGAGCAGTACTTC; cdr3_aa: CASSQEARGRGYEQYF
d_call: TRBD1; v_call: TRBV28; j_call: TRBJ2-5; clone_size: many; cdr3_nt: TGTGCCAGCAGTTTCGAACAGGGGTCTTTGGAGACCCAGTACTTC; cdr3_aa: CASSFEQGSLETQYF
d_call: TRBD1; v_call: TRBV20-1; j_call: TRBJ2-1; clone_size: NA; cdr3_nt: TGCAGTGCTAGGCTTTTAGGGGACAGGTTTAGATACAATGAGCAGTTCTTC; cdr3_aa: CSARLLGDRFRYNEQFF
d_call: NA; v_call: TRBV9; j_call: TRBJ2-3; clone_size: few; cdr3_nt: TGTGCCAGCAGCCCGACCGGGGGCAGCACAGATACGCAGTATTTT; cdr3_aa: CASSPTGGSTDTQYF
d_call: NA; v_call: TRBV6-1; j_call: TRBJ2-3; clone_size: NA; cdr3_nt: TGTGCCAGCAAGAAAGGGGGTTCCACAGATACGCAGTATTTT; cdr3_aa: CASKKGGSTDTQYF
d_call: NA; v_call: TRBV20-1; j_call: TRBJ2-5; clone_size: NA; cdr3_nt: TGCAGTGCTAGGATCCAAGGATGGCACCAAGAGACCCAGTACTTC; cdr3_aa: CSARIQGWHQETQYF
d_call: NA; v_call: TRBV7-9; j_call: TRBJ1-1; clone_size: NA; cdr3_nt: TGTGCCAGCAGCCCGGACGGTCGCCTTGAAGCTTTCTTT; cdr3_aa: CASSPDGRLEAFF
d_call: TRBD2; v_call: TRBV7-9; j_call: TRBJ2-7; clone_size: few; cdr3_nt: TGTGCCAGCAGCTTAGGCAGCGGGACCCACGAGCAGTACTTC; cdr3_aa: CASSLGSGTHEQYF
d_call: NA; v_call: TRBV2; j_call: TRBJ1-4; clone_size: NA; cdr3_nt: TGTGCCAGCATCCGGGGGTTAGGGGAAAAACTGTTTTTT; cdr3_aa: CASIRGLGEKLFF
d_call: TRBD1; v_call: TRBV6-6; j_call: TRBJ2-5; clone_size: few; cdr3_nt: TGTGCCAGCAAAAACGCCGGACAGGGCGGAGAGACCCAGTACTTC; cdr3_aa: CASKNAGQGGETQYF
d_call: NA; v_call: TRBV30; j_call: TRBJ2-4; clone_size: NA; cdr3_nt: TGTGCCTGGAGTGTTAGTGGGGGGCTAGTAAGCAAAAACATTCAGTACTTC; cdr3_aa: CAWSVSGGLVSKNIQYF
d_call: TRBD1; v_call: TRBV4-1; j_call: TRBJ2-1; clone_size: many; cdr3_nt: TGCGCCAGCAGCCAACATCACCGGGACAGGGGCCACAATGAGCAGTTCTTC; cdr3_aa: CASSQHHRDRGHNEQFF
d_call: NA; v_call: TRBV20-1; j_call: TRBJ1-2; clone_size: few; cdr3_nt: TGCAGTGCTCCGGACAGCTATGGCTACACCTTC; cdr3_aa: CSAPDSYGYTF
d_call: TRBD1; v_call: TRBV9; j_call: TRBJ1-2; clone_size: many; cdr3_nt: TGTGCCAGCAGCGTAGGGGACAGGGGATATGGCTACACCTTC; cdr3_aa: CASSVGDRGYGYTF
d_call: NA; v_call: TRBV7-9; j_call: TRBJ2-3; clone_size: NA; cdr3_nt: TGTGCCAGCAGCCCAACCGCAGATACGCAGTATTTT; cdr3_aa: CASSPTADTQYF
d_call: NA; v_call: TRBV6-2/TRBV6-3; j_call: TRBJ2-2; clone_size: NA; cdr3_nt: TGTGCCAGCAACAGGGCCACCGGGGAGCTGTTTTTT; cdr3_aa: CASNRATGELFF
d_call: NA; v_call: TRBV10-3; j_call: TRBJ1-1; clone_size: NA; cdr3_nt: TGTGCCATCATGTCGACCCCTAACACTGAAGCTTTCTTT; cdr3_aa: CAIMSTPNTEAFF
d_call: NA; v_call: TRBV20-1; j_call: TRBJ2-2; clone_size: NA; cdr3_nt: TGCAGTGCTAAGGGGGATACCGGGGAGCTGTTTTTT; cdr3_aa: CSAKGDTGELFF
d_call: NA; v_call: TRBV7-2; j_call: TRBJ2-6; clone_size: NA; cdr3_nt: TGTGCCAGCAGCCGTTTCCCGGGAACGGGGGCCAACGTCCTGACTTTC; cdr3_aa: CASSRFPGTGANVLTF
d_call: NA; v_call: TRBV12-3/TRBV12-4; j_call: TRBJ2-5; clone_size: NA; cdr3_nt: TGTGCCAGCAGCCTGGGGGGAAATCCGAAAGAGACCCAGTACTTC; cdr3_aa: CASSLGGNPKETQYF
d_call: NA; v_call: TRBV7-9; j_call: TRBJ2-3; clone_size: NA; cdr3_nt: TGTGCCAGCAGCTTATTGACCGGGGGAGCTACAGATACGCAGTATTTT; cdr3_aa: CASSLLTGGATDTQYF
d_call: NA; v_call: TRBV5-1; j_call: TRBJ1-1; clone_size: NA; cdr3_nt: TGCGCCAGCAGCAGTAACAGGAGGAACACTGAAGCTTTCTTT; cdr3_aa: CASSSNRRNTEAFF
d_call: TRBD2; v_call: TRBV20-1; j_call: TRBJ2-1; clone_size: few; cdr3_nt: TGCAGTGCTAGTCCCCGGGGAAGTAGCGGGACGGGTAATGAGCAGTTCTTC; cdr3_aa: CSASPRGSSGTGNEQFF
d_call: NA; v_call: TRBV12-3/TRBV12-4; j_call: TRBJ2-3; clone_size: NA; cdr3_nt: TGTGCCAGCAGCTTGGGGACCACAGATACGCAGTATTTT; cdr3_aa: CASSLGTTDTQYF
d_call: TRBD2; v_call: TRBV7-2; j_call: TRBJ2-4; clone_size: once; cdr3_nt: TGTGCCAGCAGCCCACAGCGGGGGAGGTCCAAAAACATTCAGTACTTC; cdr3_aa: CASSPQRGRSKNIQYF